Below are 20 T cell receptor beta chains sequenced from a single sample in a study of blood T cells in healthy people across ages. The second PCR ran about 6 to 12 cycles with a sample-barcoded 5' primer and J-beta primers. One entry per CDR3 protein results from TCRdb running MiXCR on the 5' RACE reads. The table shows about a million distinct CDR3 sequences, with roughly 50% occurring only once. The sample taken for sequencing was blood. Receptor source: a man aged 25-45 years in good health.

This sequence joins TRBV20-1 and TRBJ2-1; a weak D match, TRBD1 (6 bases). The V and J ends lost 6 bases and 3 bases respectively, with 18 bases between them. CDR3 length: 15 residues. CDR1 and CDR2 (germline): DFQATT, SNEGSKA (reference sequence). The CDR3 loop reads CSAGDVRQDYNEQFF. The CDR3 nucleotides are TGCAGTGCCGGCGATGTGAGACAGGACTACAATGAGCAGTTCTTC.

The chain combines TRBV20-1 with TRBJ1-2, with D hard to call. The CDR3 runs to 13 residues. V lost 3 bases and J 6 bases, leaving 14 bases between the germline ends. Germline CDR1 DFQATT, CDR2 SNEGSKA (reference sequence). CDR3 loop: CSASDLKRDGYTF. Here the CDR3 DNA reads TGCAGTGCTAGTGACCTAAAAAGAGATGGCTACACCTTC.

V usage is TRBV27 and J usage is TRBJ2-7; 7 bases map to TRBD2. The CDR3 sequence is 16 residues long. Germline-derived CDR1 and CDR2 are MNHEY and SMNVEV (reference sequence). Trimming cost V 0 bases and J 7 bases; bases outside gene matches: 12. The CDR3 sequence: CASSLSWGGFYNEQYF. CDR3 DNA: TGTGCCAGCAGTTTATCGTGGGGGGGGTTCTACAATGAGCAGTACTTC.

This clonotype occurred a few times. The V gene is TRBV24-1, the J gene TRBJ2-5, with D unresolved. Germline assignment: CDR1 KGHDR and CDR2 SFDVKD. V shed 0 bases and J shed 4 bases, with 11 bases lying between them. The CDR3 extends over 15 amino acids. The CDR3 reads CATSDLGTEGETQYF. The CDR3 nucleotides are TGTGCCACCAGTGATTTGGGAACAGAAGGAGAGACCCAGTACTTC.

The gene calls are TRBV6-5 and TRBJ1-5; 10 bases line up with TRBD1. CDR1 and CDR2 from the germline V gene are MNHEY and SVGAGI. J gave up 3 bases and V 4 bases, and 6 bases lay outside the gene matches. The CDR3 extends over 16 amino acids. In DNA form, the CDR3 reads TGTGCCAGCAGTTCGGGACAGGGGATATTCAATCAGCCCCAGCATTTT. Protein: CASSSGQGIFNQPQHF.

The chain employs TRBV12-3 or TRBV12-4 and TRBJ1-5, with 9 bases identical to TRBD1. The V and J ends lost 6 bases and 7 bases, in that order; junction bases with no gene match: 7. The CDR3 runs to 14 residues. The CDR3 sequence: CASSSTGGEQPQHF. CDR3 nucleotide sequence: TGTGCCAGCAGCAGTACAGGGGGCGAACAGCCCCAGCATTTT.

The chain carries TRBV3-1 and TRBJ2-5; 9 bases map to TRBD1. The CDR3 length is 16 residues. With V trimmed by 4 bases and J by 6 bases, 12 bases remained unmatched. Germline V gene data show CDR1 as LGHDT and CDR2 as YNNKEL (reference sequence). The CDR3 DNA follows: TGTGCCAGCAGCCCGTCTTGGACAGGGGATAGGAAGACCCAGTACTTC. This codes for CASSPSWTGDRKTQYF.

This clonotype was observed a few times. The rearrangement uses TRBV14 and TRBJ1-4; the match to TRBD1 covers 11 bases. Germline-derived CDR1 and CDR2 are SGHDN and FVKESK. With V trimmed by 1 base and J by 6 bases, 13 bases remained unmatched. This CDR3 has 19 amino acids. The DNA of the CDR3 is TGTGCCAGCAGCCAAGGGACAGGGGGCTTTACTATCTTGGATGAAAAACTGTTTTTT. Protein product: CASSQGTGGFTILDEKLFF.

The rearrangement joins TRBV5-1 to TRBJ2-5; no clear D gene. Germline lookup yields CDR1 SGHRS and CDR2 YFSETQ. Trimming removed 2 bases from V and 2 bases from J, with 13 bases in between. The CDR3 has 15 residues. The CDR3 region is CASSFFGSEQETQYF. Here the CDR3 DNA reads TGCGCCAGCAGCTTTTTTGGTTCCGAGCAAGAGACCCAGTACTTC.

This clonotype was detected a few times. The CDR3, as DNA: TGTGCCAGCAGCGACGGGACAGGGTATTTCTACGAGCAGTACTTC. It is translated as CASSDGTGYFYEQYF. The rearrangement links TRBV9 to TRBJ2-5; 9 bases are shared with TRBD1. The closer fit of TRBJ2-7 to the DNA end suggests the J call may be wrong. The germline V gene encodes CDR1 SGDLS and CDR2 YYNGEE. CDR3 length: 15 amino acids.

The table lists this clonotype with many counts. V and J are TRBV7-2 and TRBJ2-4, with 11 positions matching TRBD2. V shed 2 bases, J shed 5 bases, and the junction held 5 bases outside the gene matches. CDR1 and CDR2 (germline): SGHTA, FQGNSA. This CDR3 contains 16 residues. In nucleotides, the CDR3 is TGTGCCAGCAGCTTACTAGCGGGGGGCGGGGAAAACATTCAGTACTTC. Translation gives CASSLLAGGGENIQYF.

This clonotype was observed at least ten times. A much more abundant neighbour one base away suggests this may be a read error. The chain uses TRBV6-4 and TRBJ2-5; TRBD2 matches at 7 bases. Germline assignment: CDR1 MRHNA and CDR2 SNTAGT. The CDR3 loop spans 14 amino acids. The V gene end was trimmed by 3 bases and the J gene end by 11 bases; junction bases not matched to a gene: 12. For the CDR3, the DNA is TGTGCCAGCAGTGATGGACTAGAATCGGATGAGCAGTACTTC. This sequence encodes CASSDGLESDEQYF.

The CDR3 loop reads CASSSGTGDTGYGYTF. In nucleotides, the CDR3 is TGTGCCAGCAGCTCCGGGACAGGGGATACTGGCTATGGCTACACCTTC. The chain couples TRBV27 to TRBJ1-2; 10 positions agree with TRBD1. V lost 6 bases and J lost 4; bases outside the gene matches: 11. Germline V lookup: CDR1 MNHEY, CDR2 SMNVEV (reference sequence). This CDR3 is built from 16 residues.

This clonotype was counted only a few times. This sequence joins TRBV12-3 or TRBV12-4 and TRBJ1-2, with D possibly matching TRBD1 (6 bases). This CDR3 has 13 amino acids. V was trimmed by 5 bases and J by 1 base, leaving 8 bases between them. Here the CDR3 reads CASSNRVNYGYTF. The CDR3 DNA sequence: TGTGCCAGCAGTAACAGGGTTAACTATGGCTACACCTTC.

The CDR3 region is CASSRGGEGYTF. Here the CDR3 DNA reads TGTGCCAGCAGTCGCGGCGGGGAAGGCTACACCTTC. The V gene is TRBV12-3 or TRBV12-4, the J gene TRBJ1-2; D is uncertain. Trimming took 5 bases from V and 8 from J, leaving 12 bases between them. The CDR3 runs 12 residues.

Written as DNA, the CDR3 is TGTGCCAGCAGCTCCGGGTTCTCCGTAACCTACAATGAGCAGTACTTC. This gives the protein CASSSGFSVTYNEQYF. The chain recombines TRBV5-6 with TRBJ2-7; unclear D gene. Germline CDR1 SGHDT, CDR2 YYEEEE. This CDR3 is 16 amino acids long. Between the trimmed V and J ends, which lost 3 bases and 7 bases, there was a span of 23 bases.

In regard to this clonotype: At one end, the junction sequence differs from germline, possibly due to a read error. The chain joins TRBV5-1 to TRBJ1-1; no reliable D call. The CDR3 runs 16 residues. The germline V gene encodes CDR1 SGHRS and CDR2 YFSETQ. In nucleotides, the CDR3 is TGCGCCAGCAGCTTGGGAAATGTGGATATAAACACTGAGGCTTTCTTT. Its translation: CASSLGNVDINTEAFF.

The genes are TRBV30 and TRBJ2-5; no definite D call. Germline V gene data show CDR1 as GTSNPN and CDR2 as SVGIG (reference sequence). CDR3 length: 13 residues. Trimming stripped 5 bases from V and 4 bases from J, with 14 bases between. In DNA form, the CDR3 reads TGTGCCTGGTCGAAGAATGTTGGAGAGACCCAGTACTTC. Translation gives CAWSKNVGETQYF. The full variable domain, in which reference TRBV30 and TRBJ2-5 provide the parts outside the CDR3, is SQTIHQWPATLVQPVGSPLSLECTVEGTSNPNLYWYRQAAGRGLQLLFYSVGIGQISSEVPQNLSASRPQDRQFILSSKKLLLSDSGFYLCAWSKNVGETQYFGPGTRLLVL.

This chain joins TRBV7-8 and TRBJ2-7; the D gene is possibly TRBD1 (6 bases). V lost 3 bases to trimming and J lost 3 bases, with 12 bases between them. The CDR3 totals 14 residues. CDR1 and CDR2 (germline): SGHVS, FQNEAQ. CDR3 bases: TGTGCCAGCAGCTTTGGGGGCTGGGACTACGAGCAGTACTTC. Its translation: CASSFGGWDYEQYF.

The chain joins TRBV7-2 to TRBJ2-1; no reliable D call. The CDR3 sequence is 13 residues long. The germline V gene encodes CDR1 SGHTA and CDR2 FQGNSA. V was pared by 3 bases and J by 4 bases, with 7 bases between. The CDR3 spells CASSFSAYNEQFF. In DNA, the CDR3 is TGTGCCAGCAGCTTCTCGGCTTACAATGAGCAGTTCTTC.